The source of this TCR beta chain is a study of CD8 T cells in ankylosing spondylitis. Study-wide findings and caveats: Blood from ankylosing spondylitis patients appeared to carry a characteristic eight-variant TCR beta motif.

TCRdb analysed the 5' RACE reads with MiXCR anew, one entry per CDR3 protein. The sample holds around 890,000 distinct CDR3 sequences, about an eighth seen once. Regarding this clonotype: What it binds is unknown.

The CDR3 is made up of 16 amino acids. CDR1 MDHEN and CDR2 SYDVKM come from the germline V gene. Deletions cut 5 bases from V and 7 bases from J, with 21 bases between. The receptor's source is a male donor with ankylosing spondylitis. This rearrangement joins TRBV28 to TRBJ2-4; a possible D gene is TRBD1 (6 bases). Sequenced input: blood, either unsorted or a sorted T cell fraction (not recorded which). CDR3 DNA: TGTGCCAGCAGTCCCCCCAGTCGACAGGACGGGAACATTCAGTACTTC. The encoded protein is CASSPPSRQDGNIQYF.